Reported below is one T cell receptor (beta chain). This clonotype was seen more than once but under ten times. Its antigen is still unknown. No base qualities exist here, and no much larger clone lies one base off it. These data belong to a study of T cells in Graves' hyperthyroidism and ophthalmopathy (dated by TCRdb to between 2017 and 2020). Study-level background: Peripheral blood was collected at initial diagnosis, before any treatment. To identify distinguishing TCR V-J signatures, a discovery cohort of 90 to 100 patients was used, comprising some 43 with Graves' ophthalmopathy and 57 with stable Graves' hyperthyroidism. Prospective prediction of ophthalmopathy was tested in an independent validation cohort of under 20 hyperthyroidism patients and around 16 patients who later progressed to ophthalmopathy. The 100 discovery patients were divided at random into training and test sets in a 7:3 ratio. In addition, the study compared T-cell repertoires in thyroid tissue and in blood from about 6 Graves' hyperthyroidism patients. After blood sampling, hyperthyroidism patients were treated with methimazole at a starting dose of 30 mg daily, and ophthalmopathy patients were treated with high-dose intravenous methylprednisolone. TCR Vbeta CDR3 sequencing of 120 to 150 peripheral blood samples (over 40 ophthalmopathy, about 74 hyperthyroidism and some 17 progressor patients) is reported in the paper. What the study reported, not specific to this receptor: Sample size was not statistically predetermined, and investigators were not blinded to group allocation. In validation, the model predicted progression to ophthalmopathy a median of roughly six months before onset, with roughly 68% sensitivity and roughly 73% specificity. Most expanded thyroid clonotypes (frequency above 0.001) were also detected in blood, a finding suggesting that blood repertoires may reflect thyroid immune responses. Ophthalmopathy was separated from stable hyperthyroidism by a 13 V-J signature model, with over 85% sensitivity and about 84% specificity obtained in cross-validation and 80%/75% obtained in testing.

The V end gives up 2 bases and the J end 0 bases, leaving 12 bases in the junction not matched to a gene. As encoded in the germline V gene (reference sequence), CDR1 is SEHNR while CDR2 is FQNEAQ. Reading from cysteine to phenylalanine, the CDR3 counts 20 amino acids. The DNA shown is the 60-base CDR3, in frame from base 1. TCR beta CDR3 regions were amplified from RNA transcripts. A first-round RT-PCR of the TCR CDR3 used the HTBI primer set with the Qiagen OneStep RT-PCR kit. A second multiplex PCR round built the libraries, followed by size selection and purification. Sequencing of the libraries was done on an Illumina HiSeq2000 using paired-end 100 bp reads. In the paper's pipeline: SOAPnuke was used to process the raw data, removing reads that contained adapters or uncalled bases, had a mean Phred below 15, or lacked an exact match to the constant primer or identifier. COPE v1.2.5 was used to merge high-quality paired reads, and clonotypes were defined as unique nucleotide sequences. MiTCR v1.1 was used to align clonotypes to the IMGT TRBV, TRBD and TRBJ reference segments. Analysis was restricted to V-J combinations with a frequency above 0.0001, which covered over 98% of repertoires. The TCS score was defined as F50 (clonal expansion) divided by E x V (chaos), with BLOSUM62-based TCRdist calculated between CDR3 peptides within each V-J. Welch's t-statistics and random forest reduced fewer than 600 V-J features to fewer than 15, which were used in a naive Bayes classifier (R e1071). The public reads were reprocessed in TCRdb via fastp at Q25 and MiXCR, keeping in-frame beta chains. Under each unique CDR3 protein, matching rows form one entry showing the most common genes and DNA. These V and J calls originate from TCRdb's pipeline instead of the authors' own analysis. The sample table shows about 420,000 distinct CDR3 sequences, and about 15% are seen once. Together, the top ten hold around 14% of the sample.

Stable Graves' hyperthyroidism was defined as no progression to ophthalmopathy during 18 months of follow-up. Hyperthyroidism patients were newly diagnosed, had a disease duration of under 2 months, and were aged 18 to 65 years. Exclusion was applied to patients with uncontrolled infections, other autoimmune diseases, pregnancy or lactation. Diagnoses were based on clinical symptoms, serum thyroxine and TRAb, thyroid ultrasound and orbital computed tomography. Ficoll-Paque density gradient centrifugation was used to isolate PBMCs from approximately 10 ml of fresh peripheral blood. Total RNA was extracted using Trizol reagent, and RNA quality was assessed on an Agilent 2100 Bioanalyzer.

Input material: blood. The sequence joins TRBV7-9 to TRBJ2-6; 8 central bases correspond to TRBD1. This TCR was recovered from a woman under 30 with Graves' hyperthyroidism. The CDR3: CASSLKAWGQDYSGANVLTF. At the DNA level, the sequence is TGTGCCAGCAGCTTAAAGGCTTGGGGACAGGACTACTCTGGGGCCAACGTCCTGACTTTC.